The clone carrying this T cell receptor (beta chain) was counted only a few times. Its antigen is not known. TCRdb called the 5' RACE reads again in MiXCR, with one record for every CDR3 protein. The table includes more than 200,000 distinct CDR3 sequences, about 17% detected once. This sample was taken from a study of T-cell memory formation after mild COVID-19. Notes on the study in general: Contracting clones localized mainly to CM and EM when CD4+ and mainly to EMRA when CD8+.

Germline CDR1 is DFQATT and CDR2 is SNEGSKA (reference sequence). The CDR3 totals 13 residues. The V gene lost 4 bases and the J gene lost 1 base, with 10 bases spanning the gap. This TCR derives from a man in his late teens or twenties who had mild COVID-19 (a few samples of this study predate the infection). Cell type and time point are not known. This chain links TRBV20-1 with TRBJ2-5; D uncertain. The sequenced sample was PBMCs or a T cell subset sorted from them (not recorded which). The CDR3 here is CSAIERLQETQYF. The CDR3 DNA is TGCAGTGCTATTGAGCGACTCCAAGAGACCCAGTACTTC.